These 7 T cell receptor beta chains came from one sample sequenced in a study of blood T cell repertoires in COVID-19. The repertoire was sequenced with immunoSEQ multiplex PCR; TCRdb's copy has only in-frame clones and lacks some. Of about 110,000 clones listed, 70% to 90% are singletons. The sample taken for sequencing was peripheral blood. The receptors derive from a human donor in a cohort sampled during active COVID-19.

The V call is TRBV30, the J call TRBJ1-3; D ambiguous. CDR3 size: 15 residues. In germline, CDR1 is GTSNPN, CDR2 SVGIG (reference sequence). The V gene lost 1 base and the J gene lost 0 bases, with 10 bases spanning the gap. This chain's CDR3 is CAWSAGEHSGNTIYF. CDR3 sequence (DNA): TGTGCCTGGAGTGCTGGAGAACACTCTGGAAACACCATATATTTT.

This chain connects TRBV24-1 to TRBJ1-2; 10 nucleotides match TRBD1. Trimming at V came to 8 bases and at J to 6 bases, leaving 8 bases not matched to a gene. This CDR3 spans 14 amino acids. Germline CDR1 reads KGHDR; CDR2 reads SFDVKD. DNA for the CDR3: TGTGCCACCAAACAACCGGACAGGGGGGATGGCTACACCTTC. Encoded protein: CATKQPDRGDGYTF.

This chain joins TRBV4-3 and TRBJ1-1; D is ambiguous. Looked up from germline, CDR1 is LGHNA and CDR2 is YSLEER. The V end lost 4 bases, the J end lost 11 bases, and 17 bases lay between the germline ends. There are 13 residues in the CDR3. CDR3 nucleotide sequence: TGCGCCAGCAGCCGTTACCCTCCGGAGGAGGCTTTCTTT. It is translated as CASSRYPPEEAFF.

This clone has just a few counts. The chain recombines TRBV10-3 with TRBJ1-1; D might be TRBD1 (6 bases). Germline V CDR1 and CDR2: ENHRY, SYGVKD. The V and J ends lost 2 bases and 5 bases respectively, with 12 bases between them. This CDR3 has 14 residues. Written as DNA, the CDR3 is TGTGCCATCAGTGAGCTACAGGGAGGGACTGAAGCTTTCTTT. Its protein is CAISELQGGTEAFF.

The rearrangement links TRBV19 to TRBJ1-2, with 9 bases matching TRBD1. V lost 2 bases and J lost 8; bases outside the gene matches: 6. The CDR3 has 14 residues. From germline, CDR1 is LNHDA and CDR2 SQIVND (reference sequence). CDR3 amino acids: CASSIRTGGRGYTF. CDR3 DNA: TGTGCCAGTAGTATACGAACAGGGGGCCGGGGCTACACCTTC.

The rearrangement links TRBV4-2 to TRBJ1-4, with a weak D call TRBD1 (5 bases). CDR3 size: 14 residues. Trimming left V 1 base short and J 7 bases short, with 10 bases between. Germline V gene lookup returns CDR1 LGHNA and CDR2 YNFKEQ. The CDR3 sequence: CASSQAGIGEKLFF. The CDR3 DNA reads TGTGCCAGCAGCCAAGCAGGGATCGGTGAAAAACTGTTTTTT.

The chain joins TRBV6-5 to TRBJ2-7; perhaps TRBD2 as D (5 bases). This CDR3 is 12 amino acids long. The V end was cut by 6 bases, the J end by 8 bases, with 14 bases between. Germline V gene sequence: CDR1 MNHEY, CDR2 SVGAGI. CDR3 loop: CASSPKLGKQYF. For the CDR3, the DNA is TGTGCCAGCAGCCCGAAGCTCGGGAAGCAGTACTTC.